This TCR beta chain was identified in a study of radiation and T cells in renal cell carcinoma. To note about this clone: The antigen remains unidentified.

CDR1 is SGHTA and CDR2 is FQGNSA in the germline V gene. Deletions cut 5 bases from V and 4 bases from J, with 15 bases between. CDR3 length: 16 residues. Notes on the study in general: Top tumor clonotypes rose in blood 2 weeks post-radiation, then contracted. Without pretreatment biopsies, baseline tumor clonotype presence was undetermined.

Specified time point: baseline pretreatment blood. The treatment denotes: 15 Gy SBRT to primary tumor, nephrectomy 4 weeks later. Radiation-treated patients gave blood at baseline, week 2 and week 4. Clear cell pathology was present in this patient's renal cell carcinoma. Assay used: immunoSEQ multiplex PCR; TCRdb lists only in-frame clones, some missing. Among 140,000 to 150,000 clones, less than 90% were seen once, and the ten largest hold 4.1%. The specimen comprised blood, sampled from a patient whose treatment included radiotherapy and nephrectomy. The sequence was obtained from a woman in her seventies with renal cell carcinoma. V usage is TRBV7-2 and J usage is TRBJ2-6; TRBD2 is a possible D gene (5 bases). The CDR3 spells CASSHMSGSGANVLTF. For the CDR3, the DNA is TGTGCCAGCAGCCACATGTCGGGGAGCGGGGCCAACGTCCTGACTTTC.